This TCR beta chain derives from a study of T cell repertoires in cytomegalovirus infection. TCRdb recomputed calls from the reads with MiXCR, one row per CDR3 protein. The data contain approximately 910,000 distinct CDR3 sequences, around a third of them singletons. This clonotype was recorded many times. As yet, its antigen is unknown. The TCR originated in a human donor in good health (CMV status not recorded). Some clones in this sample may be carry-over from other donors' samples. The material sequenced was cultured CD8+ T cells from PBMCs, taken from culture after CMV antigen stimulation.

CDR3 coding DNA: TGTGCCAGCAGCCCCCCGACGGGGACAGACTATGGCTACACCTTC. Amino acid sequence: CASSPPTGTDYGYTF. The V call is TRBV7-9, the J call TRBJ1-2, with 7 bases aligning to TRBD1. Germline CDR1 SEHNR, CDR2 FQNEAQ (reference sequence). V gave up 5 bases and J gave up 3 bases; unmatched junction bases: 9. This CDR3 is built from 15 residues.